This T cell receptor beta chain came from a study of cytomegalovirus exposure and HLA in healthy donors. Donors had nominal health at sampling but likely had unrecorded immune exposures. General study points: Most TCR sequences were uncommon, yet certain public TCRs appeared in many donors. Roughly uniform depth of sequencing across donors was assumed in presence/absence analyses. More clonal expansion characterized HLA-associated TCR beta chains than equally common others in a later analysis.

V lost 6 bases to trimming and J lost 8 bases, with 13 bases between them. Germline CDR1 DFQATT, CDR2 SNEGSKA (reference sequence). The CDR3 extends over 11 amino acids. With 60 Vbeta and 13 Jbeta primers, the PCR was carried out. Measured with immunoSEQ multiplex PCR; TCRdb has only the in-frame clones, and not every one. The sample yields fewer than 40,000 clones, around two thirds seen once. A note on this clone: The antigen remains unidentified.

What was sequenced was PBMCs. The sequence was collected from a man aged 50 to 60 in good health and CMV-seropositive. The chain employs TRBV20-1 and TRBJ1-2; possible D gene TRBD1, 5 bases. CDR3 nucleotides: TGCAGTGCCCTGGGGCAGTCGGGCTACACCTTC. It codes for CSALGQSGYTF.